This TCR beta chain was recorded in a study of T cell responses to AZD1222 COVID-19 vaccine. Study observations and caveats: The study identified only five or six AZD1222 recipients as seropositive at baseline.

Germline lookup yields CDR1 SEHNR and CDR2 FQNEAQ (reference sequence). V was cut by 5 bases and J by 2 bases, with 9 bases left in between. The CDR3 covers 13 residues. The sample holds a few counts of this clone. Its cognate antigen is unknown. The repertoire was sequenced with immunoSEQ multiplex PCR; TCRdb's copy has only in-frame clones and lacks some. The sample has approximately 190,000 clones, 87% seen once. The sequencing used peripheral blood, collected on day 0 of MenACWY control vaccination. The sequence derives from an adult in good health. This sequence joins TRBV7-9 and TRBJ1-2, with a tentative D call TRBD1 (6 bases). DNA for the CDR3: TGTGCCAGCAGCAATGGACAGAACTATGGCTACACCTTC. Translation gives CASSNGQNYGYTF.